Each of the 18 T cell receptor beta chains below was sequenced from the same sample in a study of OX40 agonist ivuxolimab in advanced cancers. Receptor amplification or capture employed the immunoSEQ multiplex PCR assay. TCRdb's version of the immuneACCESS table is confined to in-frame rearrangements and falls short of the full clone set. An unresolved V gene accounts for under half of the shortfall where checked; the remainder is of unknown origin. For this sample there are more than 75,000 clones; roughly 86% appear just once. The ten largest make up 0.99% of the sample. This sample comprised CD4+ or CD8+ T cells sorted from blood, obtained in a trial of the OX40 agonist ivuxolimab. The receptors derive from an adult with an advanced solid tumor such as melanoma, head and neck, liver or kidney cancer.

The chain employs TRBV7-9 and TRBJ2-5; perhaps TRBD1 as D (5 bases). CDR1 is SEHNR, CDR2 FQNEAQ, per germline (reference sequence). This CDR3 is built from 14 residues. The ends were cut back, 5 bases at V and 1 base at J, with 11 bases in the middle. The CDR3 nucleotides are TGTGCCAGCAGCCCGGACAACGGCCAAGAGACCCAGTACTTC. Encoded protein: CASSPDNGQETQYF. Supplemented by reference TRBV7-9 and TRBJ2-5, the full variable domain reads DTGVSQNPRHKITKRGQNVTFRCDPISEHNRLYWYRQTLGQGPEFLTYFQNEAQLEKSRLLSDRFSAERPKGSFSTLEIQRTEQGDSAMYLCASSPDNGQETQYFGPGTRLLVL.

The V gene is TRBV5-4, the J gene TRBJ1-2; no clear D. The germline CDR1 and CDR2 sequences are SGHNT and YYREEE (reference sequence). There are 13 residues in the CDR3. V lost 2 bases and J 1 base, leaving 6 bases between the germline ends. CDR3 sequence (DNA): TGTGCCAGCAGCTTCGGGGTTAACTATGGCTACACCTTC. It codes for CASSFGVNYGYTF. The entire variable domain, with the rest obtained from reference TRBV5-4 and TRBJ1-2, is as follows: ETGVTQSPTHLIKTRGQQVTLRCSSQSGHNTVSWYQQALGQGPQFIFQYYREEENGRGNFPPRFSGLQFPNYSSELNVNALELDDSALYLCASSFGVNYGYTFGSGTRLTVV.

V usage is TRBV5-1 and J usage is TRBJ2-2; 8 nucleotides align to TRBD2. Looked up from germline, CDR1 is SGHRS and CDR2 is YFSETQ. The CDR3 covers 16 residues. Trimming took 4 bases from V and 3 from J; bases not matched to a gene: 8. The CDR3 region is CASSPRGRMDTGELFF. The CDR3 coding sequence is TGCGCCAGCAGCCCGCGCGGGAGGATGGACACCGGGGAGCTGTTTTTT. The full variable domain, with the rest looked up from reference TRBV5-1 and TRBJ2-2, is KAGVTQTPRYLIKTRGQQVTLSCSPISGHRSVSWYQQTPGQGLQFLFEYFSETQRNKGNFPGRFSGRQFSNSRSEMNVSTLELGDSALYLCASSPRGRMDTGELFFGEGSRLTVL.

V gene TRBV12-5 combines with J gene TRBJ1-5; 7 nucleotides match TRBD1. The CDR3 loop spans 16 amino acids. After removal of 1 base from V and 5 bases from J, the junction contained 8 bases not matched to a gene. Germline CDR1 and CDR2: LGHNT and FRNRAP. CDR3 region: CASGLAQRTGDQPQHF. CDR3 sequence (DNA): TGTGCTAGTGGTTTGGCCCAACGTACAGGGGATCAGCCCCAGCATTTT.

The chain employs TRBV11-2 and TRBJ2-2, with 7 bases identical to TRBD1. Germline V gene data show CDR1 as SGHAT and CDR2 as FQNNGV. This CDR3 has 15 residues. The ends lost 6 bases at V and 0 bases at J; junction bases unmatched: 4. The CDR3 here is CASRPGTANTGELFF. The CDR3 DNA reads TGTGCCAGCAGACCCGGGACAGCGAACACCGGGGAGCTGTTTTTT. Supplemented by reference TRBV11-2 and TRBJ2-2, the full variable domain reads EAGVAQSPRYKIIEKRQSVAFWCNPISGHATLYWYQQILGQGPKLLIQFQNNGVVDDSQLPKDRFSAERLKGVDSTLKIQPAKLEDSAVYLCASRPGTANTGELFFGEGSRLTVL.

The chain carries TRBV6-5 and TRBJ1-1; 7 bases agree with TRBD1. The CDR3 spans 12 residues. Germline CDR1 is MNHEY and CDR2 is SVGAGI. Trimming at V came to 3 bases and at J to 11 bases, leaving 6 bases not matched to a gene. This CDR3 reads CASSYQGGGAFF. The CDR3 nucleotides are TGTGCCAGCAGTTATCAGGGGGGGGGCGCTTTCTTT.

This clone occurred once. The CDR3 region is CASSPQQGGPYGYTF. CDR3 sequence (DNA): TGTGCCAGCAGCCCGCAACAGGGGGGACCTTATGGCTACACCTTC. This rearrangement joins TRBV7-2 to TRBJ1-2; 8 bases match TRBD1. Germline V gene sequence: CDR1 SGHTA, CDR2 FQGNSA. With 5 bases clipped from V and 5 bases from J, the junction kept 10 bases outside the gene matches. CDR3 length: 15 residues.

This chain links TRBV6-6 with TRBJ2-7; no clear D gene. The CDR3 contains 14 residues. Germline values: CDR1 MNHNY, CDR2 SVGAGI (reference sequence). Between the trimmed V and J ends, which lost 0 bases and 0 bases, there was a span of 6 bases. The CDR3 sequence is CASSYSPVSYEQYF. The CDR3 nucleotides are TGTGCCAGCAGTTACTCGCCAGTCTCCTACGAGCAGTACTTC.

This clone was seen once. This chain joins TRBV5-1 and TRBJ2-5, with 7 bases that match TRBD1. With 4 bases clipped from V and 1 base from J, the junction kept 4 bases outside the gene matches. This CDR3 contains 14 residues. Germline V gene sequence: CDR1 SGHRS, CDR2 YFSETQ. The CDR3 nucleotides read TGCGCCAGCAGCCCCGGGACAGCCCAAGAGACCCAGTACTTC. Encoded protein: CASSPGTAQETQYF.

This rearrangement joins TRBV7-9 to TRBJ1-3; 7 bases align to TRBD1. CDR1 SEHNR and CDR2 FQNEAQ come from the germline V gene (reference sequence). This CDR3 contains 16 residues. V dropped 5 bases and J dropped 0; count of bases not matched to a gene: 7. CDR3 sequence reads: CASSKRQGLSGNTIYF. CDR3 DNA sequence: TGTGCCAGCAGCAAACGACAGGGTCTCTCTGGAAACACCATATATTTT.

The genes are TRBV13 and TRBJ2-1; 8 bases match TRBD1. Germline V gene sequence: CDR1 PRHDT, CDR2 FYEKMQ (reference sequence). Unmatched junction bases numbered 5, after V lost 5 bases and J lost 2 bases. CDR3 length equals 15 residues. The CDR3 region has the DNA TGTGCCAGCAGCATCACACAGGGGGCCTACAATGAGCAGTTCTTC. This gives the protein CASSITQGAYNEQFF.

The DNA for the CDR3 is TGTGCCAGCAGCTTTACTAGCGGGTACGAGCAGTACTTC. Its translation: CASSFTSGYEQYF. V usage is TRBV7-9 and J usage is TRBJ2-7; the match to TRBD2 covers 9 bases. CDR1 and CDR2 (germline): SEHNR, FQNEAQ (reference sequence). Trimming removed 3 bases from V and 4 bases from J; junction bases left unmatched: 1. The CDR3 consists of 13 residues.

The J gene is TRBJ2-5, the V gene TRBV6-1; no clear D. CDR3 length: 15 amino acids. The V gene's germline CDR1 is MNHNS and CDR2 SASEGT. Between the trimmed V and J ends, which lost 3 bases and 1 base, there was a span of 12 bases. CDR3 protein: CASSDSPTTQETQYF. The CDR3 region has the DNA TGTGCCAGCAGTGACAGTCCAACCACCCAAGAGACCCAGTACTTC.

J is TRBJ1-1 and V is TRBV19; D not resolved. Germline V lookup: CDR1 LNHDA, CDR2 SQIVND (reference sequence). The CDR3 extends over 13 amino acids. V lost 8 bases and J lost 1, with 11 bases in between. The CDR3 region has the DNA TGTGCCAGTGAGGATCGGCAGAACACTGAAGCTTTCTTT. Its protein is CASEDRQNTEAFF.

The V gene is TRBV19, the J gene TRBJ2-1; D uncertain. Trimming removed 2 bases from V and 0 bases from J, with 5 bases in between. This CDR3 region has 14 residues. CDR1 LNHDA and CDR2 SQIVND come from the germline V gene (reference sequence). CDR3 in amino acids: CASSISHSYNEQFF. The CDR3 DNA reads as TGTGCCAGTAGTATAAGTCACTCCTACAATGAGCAGTTCTTC. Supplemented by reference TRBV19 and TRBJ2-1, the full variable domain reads DGGITQSPKYLFRKEGQNVTLSCEQNLNHDAMYWYRQDPGQGLRLIYYSQIVNDFQKGDIAEGYSVSREKKESFPLTVTSAQKNPTAFYLCASSISHSYNEQFFGPGTRLTVL.

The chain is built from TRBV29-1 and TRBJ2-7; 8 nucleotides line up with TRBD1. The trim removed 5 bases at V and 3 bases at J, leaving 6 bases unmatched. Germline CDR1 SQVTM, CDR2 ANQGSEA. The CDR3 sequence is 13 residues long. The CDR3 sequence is CSVRTGLNYEQYF. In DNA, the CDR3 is TGCAGCGTTCGGACAGGGCTCAACTACGAGCAGTACTTC.

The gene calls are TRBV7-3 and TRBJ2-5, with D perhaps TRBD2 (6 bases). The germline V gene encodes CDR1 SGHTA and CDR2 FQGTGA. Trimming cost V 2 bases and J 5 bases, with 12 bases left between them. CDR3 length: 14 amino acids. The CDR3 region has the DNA TGTGCCAGCAGCTTAGGAGGGGCCGAGGAGACCCAGTACTTC. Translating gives CASSLGGAEETQYF. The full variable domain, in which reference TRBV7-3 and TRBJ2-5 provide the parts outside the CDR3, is GAGVSQTPSNKVTEKGKYVELRCDPISGHTALYWYRQSLGQGPEFLIYFQGTGAADDSGLPNDRFFAVRPEGSVSTLKIQRTERGDSAVYLCASSLGGAEETQYFGPGTRLLVL.

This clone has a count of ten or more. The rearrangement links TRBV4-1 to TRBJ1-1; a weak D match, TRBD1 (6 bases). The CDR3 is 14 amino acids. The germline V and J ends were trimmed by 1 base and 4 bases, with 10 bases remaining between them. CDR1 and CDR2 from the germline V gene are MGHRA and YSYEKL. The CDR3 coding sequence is TGCGCCAGCAGCCAAGGGGAGGGGGGCACTGAAGCTTTCTTT. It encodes CASSQGEGGTEAFF.